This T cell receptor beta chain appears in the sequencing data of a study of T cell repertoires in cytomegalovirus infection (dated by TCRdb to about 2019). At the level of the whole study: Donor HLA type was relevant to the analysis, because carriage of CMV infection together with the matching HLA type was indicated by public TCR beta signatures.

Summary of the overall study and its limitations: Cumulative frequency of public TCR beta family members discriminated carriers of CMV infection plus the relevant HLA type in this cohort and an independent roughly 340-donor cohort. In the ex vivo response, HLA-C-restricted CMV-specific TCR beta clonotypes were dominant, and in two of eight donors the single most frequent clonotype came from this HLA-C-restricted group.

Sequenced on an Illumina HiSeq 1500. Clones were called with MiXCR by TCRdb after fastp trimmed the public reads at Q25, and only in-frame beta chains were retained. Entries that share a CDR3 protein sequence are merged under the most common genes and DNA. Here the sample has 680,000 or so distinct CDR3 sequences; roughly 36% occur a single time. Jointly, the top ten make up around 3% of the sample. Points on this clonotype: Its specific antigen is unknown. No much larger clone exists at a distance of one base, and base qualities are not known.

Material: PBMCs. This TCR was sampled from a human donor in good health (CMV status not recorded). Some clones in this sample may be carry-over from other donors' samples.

The CDR3 protein: CASSLDLGYYNEQFF. Here is the DNA: TGTGCCAGCAGTTTAGACCTGGGGTACTACAATGAGCAGTTCTTC. The chain is made from TRBV12-3 or TRBV12-4 and TRBJ2-1, with no confident D gene call. Trimming removed 1 base from V and 3 bases from J, leaving 10 bases between the germline ends. Including cysteine and phenylalanine, the CDR3 has 15 amino acids. Of the read, only the CDR3 DNA is kept; its 45 bases are in frame from base 1.